The T cell receptor (beta chain) under discussion was sequenced for a study of technical replicates of blood from a handful of donors (dated by TCRdb to the late 2010s). As concerns this clone: Its antigen has not been determined. The record has no base qualities; no much larger clone is one base away.

The library was built by means of the immunoSEQ multiplex PCR assay. The table was pulled from immuneACCESS by TCRdb, which kept in-frame rearrangements only. Such tables lose some clones; where checked, under half of the loss comes from unresolved V genes, and the rest has no known cause. Recorded for this sample are about 81,000 clones; approximately 75% of them occurred a single time. The top ten hold roughly 4% of the sample. The germline V gene sets CDR1 to SGHTA and CDR2 to FQGNSA. The CDR3 starts with the cysteine, ends with the phenylalanine, and has 13 residues. Only the CDR3 portion is preserved as DNA: 39 bases, with reading frame beginning at the first base. The trim is 5 bases for V and 5 bases for J, with a gap of 12 bases between the germline ends.

The chain couples TRBV7-2 to TRBJ2-5, with the D gene too uncertain to name. The sequencing input was PBMCs. The TCR comes from a human donor in good health. Some clones in this sample may be carry-over from other donors' samples. In nucleotide form, the sequence is TGTGCCAGCAGCCGATCTGTTCGGGAGACCCAGTACTTC. The translation is CASSRSVRETQYF.